This passage covers 25 T cell receptor beta chains from one sample sequenced in a study of blood T cell repertoires in COVID-19. TCRdb's copy holds only in-frame clones and misses some; the assay was immunoSEQ multiplex PCR. The data contain a few hundred thousand clones, roughly 85% of them singletons. The specimen sequenced was peripheral blood. Receptor source: a woman under 30 with acute or convalescent COVID-19.

This clone was detected a few times. The V call is TRBV3-1 (or the pseudogene TRBV3-2), the J call TRBJ2-7, with no clear D. The CDR3 has 15 amino acids. The ends were cut back, 1 base at V and 6 bases at J, with 16 bases in the middle. Germline V gene data show CDR1 as LGHDT and CDR2 as YNNKEL (reference sequence). The CDR3 here is CASSQGASLKSEQYF. CDR3 in DNA: TGTGCCAGCAGCCAAGGGGCGTCGCTGAAGTCCGAGCAGTACTTC.

This clone was detected only once. The chain joins TRBV19 to TRBJ2-1, with D maybe TRBD2 (6 bases). V lost 0 bases and J 7 bases, leaving 28 bases between the germline ends. This CDR3 contains 20 residues. The germline V gene has CDR1 LNHDA and CDR2 SQIVND (reference sequence). CDR3 sequence: CASSIDGSRAGFGGVNEQFF. The CDR3 DNA follows: TGTGCCAGTAGTATAGATGGAAGCAGGGCTGGTTTCGGGGGAGTGAATGAGCAGTTCTTC. Full variable domain (missing parts from reference TRBV19 and TRBJ2-1): DGGITQSPKYLFRKEGQNVTLSCEQNLNHDAMYWYRQDPGQGLRLIYYSQIVNDFQKGDIAEGYSVSREKKESFPLTVTSAQKNPTAFYLCASSIDGSRAGFGGVNEQFFGPGTRLTVL.

The chain recombines TRBV4-3 with TRBJ2-1; 12 positions match TRBD2. Germline loops: CDR1 LGHNA, CDR2 YSLEER. The V segment lost 0 bases and the J segment 5 bases; nucleotides outside the gene matches: 8. The CDR3 is 18 amino acids. The CDR3 region is CASSQETMGLAGDNEQFF. CDR3 in DNA: TGCGCCAGCAGCCAAGAGACGATGGGACTAGCGGGTGACAATGAGCAGTTCTTC.

The chain has TRBV5-5 and TRBJ1-2; D is uncertain. The V end lost 0 bases, the J end lost 5 bases, and 11 bases lay between the germline ends. Germline V lookup: CDR1 SGHKS, CDR2 YYEKEE (reference sequence). The CDR3 runs 14 residues. CDR3 in DNA: TGTGCCAGCAGCTTGGGTGACGGGAGGTATGGCTACACCTTC. Its translation is CASSLGDGRYGYTF. The full variable domain, completed using reference TRBV5-5 and TRBJ1-2, is DAGVTQSPTHLIKTRGQQVTLRCSPISGHKSVSWYQQVLGQGPQFIFQYYEKEERGRGNFPDRFSARQFPNYSSELNVNALLLGDSALYLCASSLGDGRYGYTFGSGTRLTVV.

This chain uses TRBV28 with TRBJ2-7; TRBD2 matches at 16 bases. V trimming: 6 bases; J trimming: 9 bases; junction bases outside the gene matches: 8. CDR1 and CDR2 (germline): MDHEN, SYDVKM. The CDR3 length is 15 residues. The CDR3 nucleotides read TGTGCCAGCAGAGGACCGGGACTAGCGGGAGGGGGGCAGTACTTC. Translation: CASRGPGLAGGGQYF.

The CDR3 DNA reads as TGTGCCAGTAGTAATCAGGGGGCGAGCACAGATACGCAGTATTTT. This codes for CASSNQGASTDTQYF. J is TRBJ2-3 and V is TRBV19, with 8 nucleotides matching TRBD1. V was pared by 4 bases and J by 0 bases, with 3 bases of the junction left unmatched. Germline CDR1 is LNHDA and CDR2 is SQIVND (reference sequence). The CDR3 is 15 residues long.

The CDR3 region is CASSGTGTPEYEQYF. The CDR3 DNA is TGTGCCAGCAGCGGGACCGGGACTCCCGAATACGAGCAGTACTTC. The rearrangement joins TRBV9 to TRBJ2-7, with a possible D match to TRBD2 (6 bases). V lost 3 bases, J lost 4 bases, and 17 bases lay in between. CDR3 size: 15 residues. Germline V gene sequence: CDR1 SGDLS, CDR2 YYNGEE. The whole variable domain, remainder taken from reference TRBV9 and TRBJ2-7, is DSGVTQTPKHLITATGQRVTLRCSPRSGDLSVYWYQQSLDQGLQFLIQYYNGEERAKGNILERFSAQQFPDLHSELNLSSLELGDSALYFCASSGTGTPEYEQYFGPGTRLTVT.

The V gene is TRBV5-6, the J gene TRBJ2-3, with 7 bases fitting TRBD1. CDR1 is SGHDT and CDR2 is YYEEEE in the germline V gene. The V gene end was trimmed by 4 bases and the J gene end by 5 bases; junction bases not matched to a gene: 10. The CDR3 has 15 residues. For the CDR3, the DNA is TGTGCCAGCAGCATGACAGGGTTTTGGGTAGATACGCAGTATTTT. This gives the protein CASSMTGFWVDTQYF.

J is TRBJ1-2 and V is TRBV5-4; 11 bases fit TRBD1. The CDR3 is made up of 16 amino acids. Trimming removed 0 bases from V and 4 bases from J; junction bases left unmatched: 5. Germline V CDR1 and CDR2: SGHNT, YYREEE (reference sequence). Here the CDR3 DNA reads TGTGCCAGCAGCTTGGGGGGGACAGGGGGAGGCTATGGCTACACCTTC. This translates into CASSLGGTGGGYGYTF.

CDR3 sequence reads: CASSLYPNTEAFF. DNA of the CDR3: TGTGCCAGCAGCTTATATCCGAACACTGAAGCTTTCTTT. The chain is built from TRBV7-9 and TRBJ1-1, with D unclear. Deletions cut 2 bases from V and 1 base from J, with 5 bases between. The CDR3 is 13 amino acids. The germline gives CDR1 SEHNR, CDR2 FQNEAQ (reference sequence).

This chain connects TRBV27 to TRBJ2-1, with D hard to call. Germline CDR1 is MNHEY and CDR2 is SMNVEV (reference sequence). The V end was cut by 3 bases, the J end by 0 bases, with 6 bases between. This CDR3 is 14 amino acids long. CDR3 sequence reads: CASSFWSSYNEQFF. The CDR3 DNA reads TGTGCCAGCAGTTTTTGGAGCTCCTACAATGAGCAGTTCTTC.

The V and J genes are TRBV6-5 and TRBJ1-6; 10 nucleotides line up with TRBD1. V shed 5 bases and J 10 bases; nucleotides not matched to a gene: 8. The germline gives CDR1 MNHEY, CDR2 SVGAGI. CDR3 length equals 15 residues. The CDR3 spells CASSKGGQGYSPLHF. The CDR3, as DNA: TGTGCCAGCAGTAAGGGGGGACAGGGGTACTCACCCCTCCACTTT.

The chain recombines TRBV24-1 with TRBJ1-2; possibly TRBD1 for D (5 bases). Germline V lookup: CDR1 KGHDR, CDR2 SFDVKD. V was trimmed by 1 base and J by 8 bases, leaving 13 bases between them. The CDR3 is made up of 14 amino acids. In nucleotides, the CDR3 is TGTGCCACCAGTGATTTTACCAGGGCGGAAGGCTACACCTTC. Protein product: CATSDFTRAEGYTF.

This chain connects TRBV5-5 to TRBJ1-4; 7 positions agree with TRBD1. Germline V gives CDR1 SGHKS, CDR2 YYEKEE (reference sequence). V shed 4 bases and J 5 bases; nucleotides not matched to a gene: 8. CDR3 length: 15 amino acids. The CDR3 is CASSLQAGGNEKLFF. For the CDR3, the DNA is TGTGCCAGCAGCCTCCAGGCAGGGGGGAATGAAAAACTGTTTTTT.

The chain links TRBV12-5 to TRBJ1-1; D is possibly TRBD1 (5 bases). V was pared by 1 base and J by 1 base, with 7 bases between. The CDR3 length is 14 residues. In germline, CDR1 is LGHNT, CDR2 FRNRAP. The CDR3 loop reads CASGLGTKNTEAFF. CDR3 coding DNA: TGTGCTAGTGGTTTGGGGACAAAGAACACTGAAGCTTTCTTT.

The rearrangement links TRBV28 to TRBJ2-5; D possibly corresponds to TRBD1 (5 bases). The germline V and J ends were trimmed by 6 bases and 5 bases, with 13 bases remaining between them. Per the germline V gene, CDR1 is MDHEN and CDR2 is SYDVKM. CDR3 length equals 13 residues. The chain's CDR3 is CASSQDGHETQYF. CDR3 nucleotide sequence: TGTGCCAGCAGCCAGGACGGACATGAGACCCAGTACTTC. Drawing the rest from reference TRBV28 and TRBJ2-5, the complete variable domain is DVKVTQSSRYLVKRTGEKVFLECVQDMDHENMFWYRQDPGLGLRLIYFSYDVKMKEKGDIPEGYSVSREKKERFSLILESASTNQTSMYLCASSQDGHETQYFGPGTRLLVL.

The CDR3 region is CASSFPSVSGRYNEQFF. The CDR3 coding sequence is TGTGCCAGCAGCTTTCCATCAGTGAGCGGGAGATACAATGAGCAGTTCTTC. The rearrangement joins TRBV7-2 to TRBJ2-1; 8 bases agree with TRBD2. With V trimmed by 3 bases and J by 4 bases, 11 bases remained unmatched. The CDR3 contains 17 residues. Germline-derived CDR1 and CDR2 are SGHTA and FQGNSA.

The genes are TRBV6-2 or TRBV6-3 and TRBJ2-7; 7 positions agree with TRBD2. The CDR3 has 16 residues. Germline CDR1 reads MNHEY; CDR2 reads SVGEGT. The junction had 15 bases not matched to a gene; V was cut back by 5 bases and J by 5 bases. The CDR3 reads CASSGANGRKVHEQYF. CDR3 DNA: TGTGCCAGCAGTGGGGCTAACGGGAGGAAGGTGCACGAGCAGTACTTC.

The CDR3 DNA reads as TGTGCCAGTAGTGATCGACCCGGGGAGGTATACTCACCCCTCCACTTT. Translation gives CASSDRPGEVYSPLHF. V usage is TRBV19 and J usage is TRBJ1-6; D remains ambiguous. V lost 5 bases and J lost 10, with 21 bases in between. The CDR3 spans 16 residues. Germline V gene lookup returns CDR1 LNHDA and CDR2 SQIVND (reference sequence).

In this sample, this clone turned up a few times. The V and J genes are TRBV12-3 or TRBV12-4 and TRBJ1-1, with D maybe TRBD1 (6 bases). V was clipped by 5 bases and J by 6 bases, with 10 bases between them. CDR3 length equals 12 residues. CDR3: CASSPGTPEAFF. The CDR3 DNA reads TGTGCCAGCAGTCCCGGGACACCTGAAGCTTTCTTT.

This clone appeared a few times. The chain links TRBV28 to TRBJ2-7; TRBD2 aligns across 9 bases. Germline CDR1 reads MDHEN; CDR2 reads SYDVKM. Germline trimming cut 5 bases from V and 0 bases from J; bases unmatched to any gene: 2. The CDR3 loop spans 14 amino acids. The CDR3, as DNA: TGTGCCAGCAGTAGCGGGAGGAGCTCCTACGAGCAGTACTTC. Protein sequence: CASSSGRSSYEQYF.

This clone showed up just once. The chain employs TRBV5-8 and TRBJ1-4; TRBD1 matches 9 bases. Unmatched junction bases numbered 9, after V lost 3 bases and J lost 3 bases. Per germline, CDR1 SGHTS and CDR2 YDEGEE. The CDR3 has 17 amino acids. The CDR3 region is CASSYSRTGGSNEKLFF. CDR3 sequence (DNA): TGTGCCAGCAGCTATTCTAGAACAGGGGGCTCTAATGAAAAACTGTTTTTT.

This clone turned up a few times. The chain employs TRBV5-1 and TRBJ1-2; tentative D call: TRBD1 (5 bases). Between the trimmed V and J ends, which lost 2 bases and 0 bases, there was a span of 8 bases. Germline V CDR1 and CDR2: SGHRS, YFSETQ. The CDR3 runs 14 residues. The CDR3 DNA follows: TGCGCCAGCAGCTTCCAGGGCACTAACTATGGCTACACCTTC. Its protein product is CASSFQGTNYGYTF.

This CDR3 is CASSLVGGARGGEGTEAFF. The CDR3 DNA reads TGTGCCAGCAGCTTAGTAGGAGGGGCAAGGGGGGGCGAGGGCACTGAAGCTTTCTTT. This chain links TRBV7-2 with TRBJ1-1; tentative D call: TRBD1 (6 bases). CDR1 is SGHTA and CDR2 is FQGNSA in the germline V gene. The CDR3 loop spans 19 amino acids. V lost 1 base to trimming and J lost 4 bases, with 25 bases between them. The variable domain in full, with the rest retrieved from reference TRBV7-2 and TRBJ1-1, is GAGVSQSPSNKVTEKGKDVELRCDPISGHTALYWYRQSLGQGLEFLIYFQGNSAPDKSGLPSDRFSAERTGGSVSTLTIQRTQQEDSAVYLCASSLVGGARGGEGTEAFFGQGTRLTVV.

V and J are TRBV5-6 and TRBJ2-2; 13 bases agree with TRBD2. Trimming removed 7 bases from V and 6 bases from J; junction bases left unmatched: 6. Per germline, CDR1 SGHDT and CDR2 YYEEEE. The CDR3 spans 15 residues. Here the CDR3 DNA reads TGTGCCAGCTTCAGACTAGCGGGAGGACCCGGGGAGCTGTTTTTT. This sequence encodes CASFRLAGGPGELFF.